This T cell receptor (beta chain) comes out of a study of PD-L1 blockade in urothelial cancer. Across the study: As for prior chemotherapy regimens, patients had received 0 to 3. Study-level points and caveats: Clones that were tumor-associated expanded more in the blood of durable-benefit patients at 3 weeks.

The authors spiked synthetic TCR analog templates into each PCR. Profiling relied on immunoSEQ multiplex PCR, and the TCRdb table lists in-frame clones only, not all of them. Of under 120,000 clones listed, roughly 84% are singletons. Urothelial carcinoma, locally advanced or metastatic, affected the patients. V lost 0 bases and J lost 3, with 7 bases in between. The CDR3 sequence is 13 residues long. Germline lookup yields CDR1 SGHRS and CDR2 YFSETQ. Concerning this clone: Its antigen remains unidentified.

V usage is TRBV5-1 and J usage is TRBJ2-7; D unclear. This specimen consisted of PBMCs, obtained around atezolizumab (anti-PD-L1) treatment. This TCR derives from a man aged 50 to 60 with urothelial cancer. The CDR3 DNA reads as TGCGCCAGCAGCTTGGCAGCGAGCTACGAGCAGTACTTC. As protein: CASSLAASYEQYF.